Detailed here is one T cell receptor beta chain. Its target is unknown. The germline gives CDR1 LNHNV, CDR2 YYDKDF (reference sequence). The CDR3 has 15 residues. V lost 0 bases and J 4 bases, leaving 12 bases between the germline ends. This specimen belongs to a study of identical twins. Findings of the study overall: Whereas memory repertoires showed no such difference, abundant cord blood beta clonotypes carried fewer insertions. Among out-of-frame alpha sequences shared by twins, low generation probability occurred in excess.

TCRdb called the 5' RACE reads again in MiXCR, with one record for every CDR3 protein. The data hold fewer than 500,000 distinct CDR3 sequences, with around an eighth observed a single time. Only healthy Caucasians were included as donors. The same data also contributed to another study, on yellow fever vaccine responses in identical twins.

The TCR originated in a woman under 30 in good health. The rearrangement joins TRBV15 to TRBJ1-1; D remains ambiguous. The sample was CD4+ T cells sorted from blood. DNA for the CDR3: TGTGCCACCAGCAGAGACCTCGGAGAGGGCACTGAAGCTTTCTTT. Translation gives CATSRDLGEGTEAFF.